This TCR beta chain was identified during a study of T cells in Graves' hyperthyroidism and ophthalmopathy. Regarding the study as a whole: Most clonotypes that expanded in the thyroid above 0.001 also showed up in blood.

Regarding this clonotype: Antigen: not known.

TCR beta CDR3 sequences were amplified from RNA transcripts. The primer set for the first-round RT-PCR of the TCR CDR3 was HTBI. TCRdb re-analysed the multiplex PCR reads in MiXCR, keeping a single row per CDR3 protein. Altogether fewer than 400,000 distinct CDR3 sequences are present, approximately 16% being singletons, with the ten largest covering around 34%. Hyperthyroidism had been newly diagnosed in patients aged 18 to 65, and its duration was under 2 months. This CDR3 region has 15 residues. The germline V and J ends were trimmed by 4 bases and 2 bases, with 12 bases remaining between them. J is TRBJ2-1 and V is TRBV12-3 or TRBV12-4; D might be TRBD2 (6 bases). Sample: blood. The TCR sequence derives from a man aged 25 to 40 with Graves' hyperthyroidism. The DNA for the CDR3 is TGTGCCAGCAGTTCCGGGAGTACAACCTACAATGAGCAGTTCTTC. This gives the protein CASSSGSTTYNEQFF.